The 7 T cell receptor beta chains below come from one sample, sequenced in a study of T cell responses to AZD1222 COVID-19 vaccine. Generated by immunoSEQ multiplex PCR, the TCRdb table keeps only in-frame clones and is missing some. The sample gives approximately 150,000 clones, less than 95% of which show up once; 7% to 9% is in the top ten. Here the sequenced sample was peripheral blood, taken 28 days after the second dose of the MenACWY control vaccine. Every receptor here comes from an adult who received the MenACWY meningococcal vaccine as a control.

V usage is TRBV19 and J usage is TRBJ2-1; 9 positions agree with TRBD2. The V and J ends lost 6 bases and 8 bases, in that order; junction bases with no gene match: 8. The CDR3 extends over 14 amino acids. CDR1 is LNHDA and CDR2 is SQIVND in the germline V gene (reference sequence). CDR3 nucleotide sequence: TGTGCCAGTAGCGGGGCGGGGGGGCCTTATGAGCAGTTCTTC. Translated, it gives CASSGAGGPYEQFF.

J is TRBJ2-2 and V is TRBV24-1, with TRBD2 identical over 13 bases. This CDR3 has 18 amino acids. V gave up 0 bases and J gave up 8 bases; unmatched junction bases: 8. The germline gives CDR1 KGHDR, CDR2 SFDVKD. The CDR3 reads CATSDLEYGLAGVGELFF. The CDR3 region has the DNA TGTGCCACCAGTGATTTGGAATATGGACTAGCGGGAGTTGGGGAGCTGTTTTTT.

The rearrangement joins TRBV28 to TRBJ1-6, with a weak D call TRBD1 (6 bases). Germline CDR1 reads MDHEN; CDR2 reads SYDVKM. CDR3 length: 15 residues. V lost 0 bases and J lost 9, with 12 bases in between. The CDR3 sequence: CASSLWEGDGSPLHF. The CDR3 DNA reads TGTGCCAGCAGTTTATGGGAGGGGGATGGTTCACCCCTCCACTTT.

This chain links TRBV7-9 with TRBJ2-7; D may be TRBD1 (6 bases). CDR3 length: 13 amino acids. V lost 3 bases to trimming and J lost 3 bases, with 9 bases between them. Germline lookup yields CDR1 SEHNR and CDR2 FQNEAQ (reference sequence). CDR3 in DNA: TGTGCCAGCAGCTTGGACAGCTACTACGAGCAGTACTTC. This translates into CASSLDSYYEQYF.

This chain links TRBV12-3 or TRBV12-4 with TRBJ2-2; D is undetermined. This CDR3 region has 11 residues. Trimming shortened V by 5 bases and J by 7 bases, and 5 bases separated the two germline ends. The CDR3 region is CASSPYGELFF. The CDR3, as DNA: TGTGCCAGCAGTCCCTACGGGGAGCTGTTTTTT.

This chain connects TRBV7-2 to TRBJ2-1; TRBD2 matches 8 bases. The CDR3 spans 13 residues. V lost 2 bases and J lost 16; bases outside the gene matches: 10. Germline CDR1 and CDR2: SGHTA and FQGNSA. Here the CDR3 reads CASSLPGGLVSFF. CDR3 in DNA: TGTGCCAGCAGCTTACCGGGGGGGCTAGTTAGCTTCTTC.

CDR3 residues: CASRQGQGNTIYF. CDR3 DNA sequence: TGTGCCAGCAGACAGGGACAGGGAAACACCATATATTTT. The gene calls are TRBV7-8 and TRBJ1-3, with 7 bases matching TRBD1. The germline gives CDR1 SGHVS, CDR2 FQNEAQ. CDR3 length equals 13 residues. V gave up 6 bases and J gave up 4 bases; unmatched junction bases: 3.